The rows below give T cell receptor beta chains drawn from one sample of a study of regulatory and conventional T cells in RAG deficiency. This table comes from immunoSEQ multiplex PCR, and its TCRdb copy is limited to in-frame clones, with some not included. The sample has 21,000 or so clones; roughly 93% are singletons. These data also formed part of another study, on regulatory T cells.

Sequencing input: CD4+ T cells sorted from blood. These receptors all stem from a human donor in good health. CDR3s include the opening cysteine and the closing phenylalanine or tryptophan. D genes are given only for firm matches. The size of a clone is reported for some rows only, either as once, few or many, or as a class for expanded clones.

d_call	v_call	clone_size	j_call	cdr3_nt	cdr3_aa
-	TRBV5-4	-	TRBJ2-1	TGTGCCAGCAGTTCTATATGGGGCTCCTACAATGAGCAGTTCTTC	CASSSIWGSYNEQFF
-	TRBV6-1	-	TRBJ2-7	TGTGCCAGCAGTGAAGAGAGTAGGGGCTCCTACGAGCAGTACTTC	CASSEESRGSYEQYF
-	TRBV10-2	few	TRBJ1-5	TGCGCCAGCAGGGAATATAGCAATCAGCCCCAGCATTTT	CASREYSNQPQHF
-	TRBV5-4	-	TRBJ2-7	TGTGCCAGCAGGCGGGACACACTAGGCGAGCAGTACTTC	CASRRDTLGEQYF
-	TRBV6-5	-	TRBJ1-2	TGTGCCAGCAAGGGACTGCCCCCCTATGGCTACACCTTC	CASKGLPPYGYTF
TRBD1	TRBV5-1	-	TRBJ2-2	TGCGCCAGCAGCTCCGGGGTGGGGACAGGGGGCACCGGGGAGCTGTTTTTT	CASSSGVGTGGTGELFF
-	TRBV6-1	once	TRBJ2-5	TGTGCCAGCAGTGTCGGCTATGGGTACCAAGAGACCCAGTACTTC	CASSVGYGYQETQYF
TRBD2	TRBV9	-	TRBJ2-3	TGTGCCAGCAGCGTAGGACTAGCGGGGGGTTATAAGACAGATACGCAGTATTTT	CASSVGLAGGYKTDTQYF
-	TRBV9	-	TRBJ1-2	TGTGCCAGCAGCGTAGGGCAGGGTCTCGGCTATGGCTACACCTTC	CASSVGQGLGYGYTF
TRBD1	TRBV18	-	TRBJ1-1	TGTGCCAGCTCACCAGACTCAGGGGGGGACACTGAAGCTTTCTTT	CASSPDSGGDTEAFF
TRBD1	TRBV6-6	-	TRBJ1-1	TGTGCCAGCAGCCAGGGGGAGTTCGCTGAAGCTTTCTTT	CASSQGEFAEAFF
TRBD1	TRBV7-8	few	TRBJ1-5	TGTGCCAGCAGCTTATACTGGGACAGGGGATATAGCAATCAGCCCCAGCATTTT	CASSLYWDRGYSNQPQHF
TRBD1	TRBV25-1	-	TRBJ1-6	TGTGCCAGCAGTCTCACAGGGGTTGGACCCCTCCACTTT	CASSLTGVGPLHF
-	TRBV11-2	-	TRBJ1-3	TGTGCCAGCAGCCAACGTTCCCTTTTCTCTGGAAACACCATATATTTT	CASSQRSLFSGNTIYF
TRBD1	TRBV18	-	TRBJ2-5	TGTGCCAGCTCACCCTCACCCCCAGGGGGCAGGGAGACCCAGTACTTC	CASSPSPPGGRETQYF
TRBD1	TRBV6-5	-	TRBJ2-5	TGTGCCACCAAGGACAGGGTTTCAGAGACCCAGTACTTC	CATKDRVSETQYF
TRBD1	TRBV28	-	TRBJ2-7	TGTGCCAGCAGACGACAGGGGTACGAGCAGTACTTC	CASRRQGYEQYF
-	TRBV18	-	TRBJ2-3	TGTGCCAGCTCCAGACTGGACACAGATACGCAGTATTTT	CASSRLDTDTQYF
-	TRBV5-1	-	TRBJ2-7	TGCGCCAGCAGCGGGGGGTACGAGCAGTACTTC	CASSGGYEQYF
TRBD2	TRBV7-2	-	TRBJ2-1	TGTGCCAGCAGCTTAGGGGGACTAGGGAACTACAATGAGCAGTTCTTC	CASSLGGLGNYNEQFF
TRBD1	TRBV27	-	TRBJ2-3	TGTGCCAGCAGTTTATCGCCGGGACAGGCCACAGATACGCAGTATTTT	CASSLSPGQATDTQYF
-	TRBV28	-	TRBJ1-1	TGTGCCAGCAGTTTAGGAGTTAGCACTGAAGCTTTCTTT	CASSLGVSTEAFF
-	TRBV27	-	TRBJ2-1	TGTGCCAGCAGTCCCCCGCAGGGACTTCACAATGAGCAGTTCTTC	CASSPPQGLHNEQFF
-	TRBV30	-	TRBJ1-1	TGTGCCTGGAGTGCCACAGGGTGGGGCACTGAAGCTTTCTTT	CAWSATGWGTEAFF
-	TRBV2	-	TRBJ1-1	TGTGCCAGCAGTAAGCAGAAAGCGAACACTGAAGCTTTCTTT	CASSKQKANTEAFF
-	TRBV2	-	TRBJ2-1	TGTGCCAGCAGTGAATGGGGTCAGGGTAACTACAATGAGCAGTTCTTC	CASSEWGQGNYNEQFF
-	TRBV7-9	-	TRBJ1-5	TGTGCCAGCAGCGCGGGGGGGGGCAATCAGCCCCAGCATTTT	CASSAGGGNQPQHF
-	TRBV27	once	TRBJ1-2	TGTGCCAGCAGTTTATTCGGGGATGGCTACACCTTC	CASSLFGDGYTF
-	TRBV19	-	TRBJ2-1	TGTGCCAGTAGTAGCGGGGGCGGTCTCAATGAGCAGTTCTTC	CASSSGGGLNEQFF